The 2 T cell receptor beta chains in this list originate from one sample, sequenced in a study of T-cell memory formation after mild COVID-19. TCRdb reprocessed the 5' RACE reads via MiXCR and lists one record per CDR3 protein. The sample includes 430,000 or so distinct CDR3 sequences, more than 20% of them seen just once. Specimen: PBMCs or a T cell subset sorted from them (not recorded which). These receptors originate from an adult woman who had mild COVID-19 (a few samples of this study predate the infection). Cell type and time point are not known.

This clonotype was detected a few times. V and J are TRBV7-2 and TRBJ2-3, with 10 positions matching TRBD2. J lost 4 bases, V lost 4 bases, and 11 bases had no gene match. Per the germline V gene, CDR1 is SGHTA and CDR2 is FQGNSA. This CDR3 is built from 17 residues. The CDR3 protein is CASSSYTTSGVADTQYF. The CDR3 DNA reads TGTGCCAGCAGCTCCTACACCACTAGCGGGGTCGCAGATACGCAGTATTTT.

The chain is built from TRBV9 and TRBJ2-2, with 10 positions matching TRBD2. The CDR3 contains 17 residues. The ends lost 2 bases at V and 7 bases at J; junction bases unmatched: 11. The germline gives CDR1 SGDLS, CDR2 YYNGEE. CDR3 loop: CASSVTSGRALSGELFF. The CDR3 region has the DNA TGTGCCAGCAGCGTCACAAGCGGGAGGGCTTTGAGCGGGGAGCTGTTTTTT.